This T cell receptor beta chain came from a study of T cells after yellow fever vaccination. V lost 3 bases and J 0 bases, leaving 10 bases between the germline ends. The germline V gene has CDR1 SGHNT and CDR2 YYREEE (reference sequence). The CDR3 totals 15 residues. TCRdb used MiXCR to reprocess the 5' RACE reads, holding one entry per CDR3 protein. The sample records hundreds of thousands of distinct CDR3 sequences, around a sixth being singletons. The rearrangement joins TRBV5-4 to TRBJ2-1, with D hard to call. The origin of this receptor is a man aged 18 to 29 who received the YFV17D yellow fever vaccine. The sample here was PBMCs, taken less than 6 days after the first yellow fever vaccination. The CDR3 reads CASSYKMSSYNEQFF. The CDR3 coding sequence is TGTGCCAGCAGCTATAAAATGAGCTCCTACAATGAGCAGTTCTTC.